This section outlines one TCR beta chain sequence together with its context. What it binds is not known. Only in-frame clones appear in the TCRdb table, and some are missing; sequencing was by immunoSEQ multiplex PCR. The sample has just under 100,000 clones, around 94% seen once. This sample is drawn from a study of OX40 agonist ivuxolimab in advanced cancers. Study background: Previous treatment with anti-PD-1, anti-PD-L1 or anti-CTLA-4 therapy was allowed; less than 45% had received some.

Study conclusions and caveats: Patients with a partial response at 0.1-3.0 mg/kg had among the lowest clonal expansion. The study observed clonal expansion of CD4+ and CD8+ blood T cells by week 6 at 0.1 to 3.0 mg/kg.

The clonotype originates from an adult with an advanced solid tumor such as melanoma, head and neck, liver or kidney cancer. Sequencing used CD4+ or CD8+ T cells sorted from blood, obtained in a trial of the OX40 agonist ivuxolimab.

The CDR3 bases are TGTGCCAGCAGCTTAGGGTTGATCGGGAATGAGCAGTTCTTC. Its protein is CASSLGLIGNEQFF. V and J are TRBV7-2 and TRBJ2-1; D gene ambiguous. The CDR3 runs to 14 residues. Germline-derived CDR1 and CDR2 are SGHTA and FQGNSA. Between the trimmed V and J ends, which lost 1 base and 7 bases, there was a span of 11 bases.